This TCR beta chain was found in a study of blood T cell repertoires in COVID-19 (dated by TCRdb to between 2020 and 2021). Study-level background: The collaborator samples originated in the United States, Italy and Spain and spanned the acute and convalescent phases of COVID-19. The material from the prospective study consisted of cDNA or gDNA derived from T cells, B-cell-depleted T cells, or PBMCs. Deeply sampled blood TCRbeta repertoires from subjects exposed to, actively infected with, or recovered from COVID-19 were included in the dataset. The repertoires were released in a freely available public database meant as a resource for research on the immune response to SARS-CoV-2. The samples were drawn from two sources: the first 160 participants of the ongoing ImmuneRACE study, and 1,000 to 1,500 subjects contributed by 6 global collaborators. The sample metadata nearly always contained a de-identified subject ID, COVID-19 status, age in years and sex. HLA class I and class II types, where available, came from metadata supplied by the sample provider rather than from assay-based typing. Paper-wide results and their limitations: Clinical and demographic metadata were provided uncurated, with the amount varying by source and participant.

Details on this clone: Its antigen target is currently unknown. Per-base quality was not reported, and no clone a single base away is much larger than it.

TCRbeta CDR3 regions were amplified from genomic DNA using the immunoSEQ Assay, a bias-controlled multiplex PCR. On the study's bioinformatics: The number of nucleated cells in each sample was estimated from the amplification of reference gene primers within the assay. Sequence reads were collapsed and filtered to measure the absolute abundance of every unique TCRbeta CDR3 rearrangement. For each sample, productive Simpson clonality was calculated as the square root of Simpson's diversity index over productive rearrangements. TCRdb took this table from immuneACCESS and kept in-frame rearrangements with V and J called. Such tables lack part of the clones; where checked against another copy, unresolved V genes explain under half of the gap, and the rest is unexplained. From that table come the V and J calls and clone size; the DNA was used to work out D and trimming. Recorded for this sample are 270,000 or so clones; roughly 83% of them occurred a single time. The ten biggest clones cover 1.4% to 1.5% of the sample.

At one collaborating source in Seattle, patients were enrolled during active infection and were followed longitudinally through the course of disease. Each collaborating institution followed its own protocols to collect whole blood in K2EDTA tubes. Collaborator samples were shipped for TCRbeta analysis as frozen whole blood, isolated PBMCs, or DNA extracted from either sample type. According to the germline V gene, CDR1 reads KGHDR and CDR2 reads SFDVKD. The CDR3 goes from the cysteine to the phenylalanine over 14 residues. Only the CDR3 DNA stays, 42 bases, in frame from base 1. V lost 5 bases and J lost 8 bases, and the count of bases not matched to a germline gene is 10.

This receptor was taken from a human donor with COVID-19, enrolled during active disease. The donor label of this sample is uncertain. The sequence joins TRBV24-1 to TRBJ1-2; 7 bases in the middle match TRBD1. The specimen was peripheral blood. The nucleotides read TGTGCCACCAGTGGCCCAACAGGGGCAGAGGGCTACACCTTC. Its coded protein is CATSGPTGAEGYTF.